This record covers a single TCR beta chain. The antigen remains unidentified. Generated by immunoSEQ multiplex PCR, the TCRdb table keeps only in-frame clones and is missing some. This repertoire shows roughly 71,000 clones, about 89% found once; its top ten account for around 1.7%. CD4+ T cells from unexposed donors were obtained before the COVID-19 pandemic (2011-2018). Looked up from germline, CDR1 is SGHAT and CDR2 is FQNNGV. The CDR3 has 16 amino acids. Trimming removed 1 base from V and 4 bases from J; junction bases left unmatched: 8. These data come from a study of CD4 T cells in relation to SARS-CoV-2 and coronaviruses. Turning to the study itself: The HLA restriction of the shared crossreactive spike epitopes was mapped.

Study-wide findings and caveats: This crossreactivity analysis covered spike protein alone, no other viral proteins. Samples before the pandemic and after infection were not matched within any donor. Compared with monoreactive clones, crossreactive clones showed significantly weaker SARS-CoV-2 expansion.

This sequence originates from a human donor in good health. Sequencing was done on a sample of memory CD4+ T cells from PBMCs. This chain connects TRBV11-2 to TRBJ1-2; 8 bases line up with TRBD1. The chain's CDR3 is CASSLGGQGLGYGYTF. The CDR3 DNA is TGTGCCAGCAGCTTAGGAGGACAGGGATTGGGCTATGGCTACACCTTC.